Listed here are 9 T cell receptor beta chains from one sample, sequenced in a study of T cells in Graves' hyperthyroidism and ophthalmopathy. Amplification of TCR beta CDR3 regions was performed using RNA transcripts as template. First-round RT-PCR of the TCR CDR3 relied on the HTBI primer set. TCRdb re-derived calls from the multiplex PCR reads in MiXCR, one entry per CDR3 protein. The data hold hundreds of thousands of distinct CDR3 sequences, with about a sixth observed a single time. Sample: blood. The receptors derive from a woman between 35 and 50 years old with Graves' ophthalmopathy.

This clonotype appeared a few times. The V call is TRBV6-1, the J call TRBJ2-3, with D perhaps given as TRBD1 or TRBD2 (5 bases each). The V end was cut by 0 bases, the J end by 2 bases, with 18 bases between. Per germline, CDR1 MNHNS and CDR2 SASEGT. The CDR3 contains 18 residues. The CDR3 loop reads CASSEAPPASGTTDTQYF. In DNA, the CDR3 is TGTGCCAGCAGTGAAGCCCCCCCAGCCTCGGGGACCACAGATACGCAGTATTTT.

The CDR3 spells CAWSQQGETQYF. DNA for the CDR3: TGTGCCTGGAGTCAACAGGGGGAGACCCAGTACTTC. This rearrangement joins TRBV30 to TRBJ2-5, with TRBD1 identical over 7 bases. Germline CDR1 GTSNPN, CDR2 SVGIG (reference sequence). V lost 2 bases to trimming and J lost 5 bases; unmatched junction nucleotides: 2. The CDR3 length is 12 residues.

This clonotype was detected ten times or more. The CDR3 protein is CASSSPGQNSYEQYF. The CDR3 region has the DNA TGTGCCAGCAGCTCCCCGGGACAGAATTCCTACGAGCAGTACTTC. The chain employs TRBV13 and TRBJ2-7; TRBD1 aligns across 7 bases. From germline, CDR1 is PRHDT and CDR2 FYEKMQ (reference sequence). The CDR3 is 15 residues long. With V trimmed by 4 bases and J by 1 base, 7 bases remained unmatched. Combining the CDR3 with reference TRBV13 and TRBJ2-7 gives the whole variable domain AAGVIQSPRHLIKEKRETATLKCYPIPRHDTVYWYQQGPGQDPQFLISFYEKMQSDKGSIPDRFSAQQFSDYHSELNMSSLELGDSALYFCASSSPGQNSYEQYFGPGTRLTVT.

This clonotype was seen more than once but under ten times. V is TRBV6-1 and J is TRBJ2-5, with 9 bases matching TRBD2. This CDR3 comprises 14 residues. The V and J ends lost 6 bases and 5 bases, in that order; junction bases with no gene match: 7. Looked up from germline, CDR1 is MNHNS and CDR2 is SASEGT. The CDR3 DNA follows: TGTGCCAGCAGGGAGACTAGCGGTTGGGAGACCCAGTACTTC. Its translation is CASRETSGWETQYF.

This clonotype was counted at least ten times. CDR3 in amino acids: CASRTSGSGETQYF. For the CDR3, the DNA is TGTGCCAGCCGGACTAGCGGGAGTGGAGAGACCCAGTACTTC. This chain joins TRBV6-2 or TRBV6-3 and TRBJ2-5; the match to TRBD2 covers 13 bases. CDR1 is MNHEY and CDR2 is SVGEGT in the germline V gene. The CDR3 length is 14 residues. J was trimmed by 4 bases and V by 8 bases; bases with no gene match: 4.

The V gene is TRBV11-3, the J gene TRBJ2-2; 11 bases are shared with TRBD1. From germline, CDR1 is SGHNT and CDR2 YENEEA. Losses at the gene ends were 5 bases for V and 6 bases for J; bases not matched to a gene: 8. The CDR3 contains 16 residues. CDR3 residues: CASSLRTGGRAGELFF. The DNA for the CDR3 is TGTGCCAGCAGCCTCAGGACAGGGGGCCGGGCCGGGGAGCTGTTTTTT.

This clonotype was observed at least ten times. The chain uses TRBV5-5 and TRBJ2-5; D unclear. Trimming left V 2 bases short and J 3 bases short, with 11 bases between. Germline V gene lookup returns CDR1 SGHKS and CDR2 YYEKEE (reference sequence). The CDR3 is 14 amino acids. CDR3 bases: TGTGCCAGCAGCTTCGGAGTGGGCGAAGAGACCCAGTACTTC. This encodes CASSFGVGEETQYF.

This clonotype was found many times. The CDR3 DNA is TGTGCCAGCAACCCCGGCGGAGCGGCGCAGTATTTT. As protein: CASNPGGAAQYF. The chain carries TRBV12-3 or TRBV12-4 and TRBJ2-3, with D maybe TRBD2 (5 bases). Trimming took 7 bases from V and 10 from J, leaving 15 bases between them. The CDR3 is 12 amino acids.

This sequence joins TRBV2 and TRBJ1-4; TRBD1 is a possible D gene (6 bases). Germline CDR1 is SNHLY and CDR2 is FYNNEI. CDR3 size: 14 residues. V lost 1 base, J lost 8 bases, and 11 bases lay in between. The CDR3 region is CASSEVRGNEKLFF. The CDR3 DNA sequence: TGTGCCAGCAGTGAAGTCAGGGGAAACGAAAAACTGTTTTTT.